This entry lists 10 T cell receptor beta chains sequenced from one sample in a study of beta chain features in type 1 diabetes. The sequenced template was cDNA made from the entire isolated RNA. TCRdb's copy holds only in-frame clones and misses some; the assay was immunoSEQ multiplex PCR. The sample consists of about 360,000 clones, approximately 12% of them appearing once. The sequenced sample was naive CD4+ T cells from blood. These receptors were collected from a man aged 18 to 35 in good health.

The chain couples TRBV7-9 to TRBJ2-7; TRBD2 might be the D (6 bases). The CDR3 covers 17 residues. Germline V gene lookup returns CDR1 SEHNR and CDR2 FQNEAQ (reference sequence). Trimming took off 1 base at V and 5 bases at J, with 21 bases between the two ends. The CDR3 DNA follows: TGTGCCAGCAGCTTAGTAGGAAGTGCGGCGGGGTGGGACGAGCAGTACTTC. As protein: CASSLVGSAAGWDEQYF.

This clone was seen a handful of times. V and J are TRBV7-6 and TRBJ2-3, with 9 bases matching TRBD2. This CDR3 is built from 17 residues. CDR1 SGHVS and CDR2 FNYEAQ come from the germline V gene. V lost 2 bases, J lost 5 bases, and 11 bases stayed unmatched. The CDR3 sequence: CASSLRPRREGIDTQYF. The CDR3 nucleotides read TGTGCCAGCAGCTTACGTCCAAGGCGGGAGGGCATAGATACGCAGTATTTT.

This clone was detected only a few times. The chain recombines TRBV7-8 with TRBJ2-3; 9 bases are a match to TRBD1. CDR3 length equals 17 residues. With 5 bases clipped from V and 4 bases from J, the junction kept 13 bases outside the gene matches. Germline V lookup: CDR1 SGHVS, CDR2 FQNEAQ. CDR3 bases: TGTGCCAGCAGCCGTCACGACAGGGGGTTTGGGGCAGATACGCAGTATTTT. Translated, it gives CASSRHDRGFGADTQYF.

The chain carries TRBV7-2 and TRBJ1-5; D not certain. From germline, CDR1 is SGHTA and CDR2 FQGNSA. V shed 5 bases and J shed 9 bases, with 17 bases lying between them. The CDR3 covers 14 residues. The CDR3 nucleotides are TGTGCCAGCAGCCATGACGGTCTGGAGCGGCCCCAGCATTTT. Translated, it gives CASSHDGLERPQHF.

This clone has only a few counts. The J gene is TRBJ1-4, the V gene TRBV19; 8 bases agree with TRBD1. Germline CDR1 LNHDA, CDR2 SQIVND (reference sequence). This CDR3 is built from 14 residues. The junction had 8 bases not matched to a gene; V was cut back by 6 bases and J by 8 bases. This chain's CDR3 is CASSTTGAREKLFF. Here the CDR3 DNA reads TGTGCCAGTAGCACGACAGGGGCAAGAGAAAAACTGTTTTTT.

This clone has more than one count but fewer than ten. This sequence joins TRBV10-3 and TRBJ2-3; the D gene is possibly TRBD2 (6 bases). The CDR3 contains 13 residues. Germline CDR1 ENHRY, CDR2 SYGVKD. V lost 2 bases, J lost 5 bases, and 8 bases lay in between. The CDR3, as DNA: TGTGCCATCAGTGAGCCTAGCGTAGATACGCAGTATTTT. This codes for CAISEPSVDTQYF.

The chain is built from TRBV4-3 and TRBJ2-7; 11 nucleotides match TRBD2. J was trimmed by 6 bases and V by 2 bases; bases with no gene match: 12. CDR3 length: 17 residues. Germline CDR1 is LGHNA and CDR2 is YSLEER. CDR3 sequence reads: CASSQYSGGASFGEQYF. CDR3 bases: TGCGCCAGCAGCCAATATAGCGGGGGGGCCTCTTTCGGCGAGCAGTACTTC.

This clone turned up a few times. The rearrangement joins TRBV4-3 to TRBJ2-3; D unclear. Germline values: CDR1 LGHNA, CDR2 YSLEER. CDR3 length: 13 amino acids. The germline V and J ends were trimmed by 7 bases and 3 bases, with 11 bases remaining between them. The CDR3: CASKDFQTDTQYF. Here the CDR3 DNA reads TGCGCCAGCAAAGACTTCCAAACAGATACGCAGTATTTT.

The chain couples TRBV5-1 to TRBJ2-3, with TRBD2 as a possible D gene (6 bases). Germline V gene lookup returns CDR1 SGHRS and CDR2 YFSETQ. There are 16 residues in the CDR3. V lost 2 bases and J 5 bases, leaving 18 bases between the germline ends. Here the CDR3 DNA reads TGCGCCAGCAGCTTTTTAGCGGCCTCCTTTGGAGATACGCAGTATTTT. It codes for CASSFLAASFGDTQYF.

This clone was seen more than once but under ten times. V and J are TRBV9 and TRBJ1-4; 7 nucleotides align to TRBD1. CDR3 length: 15 residues. V lost 0 bases to trimming and J lost 8 bases; unmatched junction nucleotides: 7. From germline, CDR1 is SGDLS and CDR2 YYNGEE. For the CDR3, the DNA is TGTGCCAGCAGCGTAGAAGCAGGGGGAAACGAAAAACTGTTTTTT. Its protein is CASSVEAGGNEKLFF.